This T cell receptor beta chain comes out of a study of PD-L1 blockade in urothelial cancer. In the study overall: Intravenous atezolizumab, 1,200 mg every 3 weeks, was begun by patients around 2014. About 90% of the roughly 29 patients were men with bladder-origin urothelial cancer. Samples came from 3 weeks, at the second dose, and 6 weeks into treatment. The median number of T cells present in blood samples was under 150,000.

V dropped 0 bases and J dropped 7 bases, with 8 bases sitting between them. CDR3 size: 13 residues. CDR1 SGHRS and CDR2 YFSETQ come from the germline V gene. Method: immunoSEQ multiplex PCR; TCRdb's copy keeps in-frame clones and lacks some. The data show 100,000 or so clones, roughly nine tenths seen once. The sample in question was PBMCs, obtained around atezolizumab (anti-PD-L1) treatment. The source is a woman of 80 years or more with urothelial cancer. This chain uses TRBV5-1 with TRBJ2-1; D might be TRBD2 (5 bases). The CDR3 region is CASSLDPGNEQFF. The CDR3 coding sequence is TGCGCCAGCAGCTTGGATCCGGGAAATGAGCAGTTCTTC.